This TCR beta chain comes out of a study of cytomegalovirus exposure and HLA in healthy donors (dated by TCRdb to 2016 to 2017). General notes on the study: An earlier analysis of some 600 of the donors reported about 260 Gb of sequence data and 90 million to 120 million unique TCR beta sequences obtained from roughly 170 million T cells. Approximately 300 gigabases of sequencing data and about 92 million unique TCR sequences made up an early release that covered 500 to 700 HLA-typed donors. Among the roughly 390 genotyped donors, under 90% belonged to the genetic ancestry cluster associated with self-reported Caucasian donors. The study aimed to test whether signatures of past pathogen exposure could be identified by cataloging public T cell receptors. Using immunosequencing, the study profiled T cell repertoires from fewer than 700 subjects and related those repertoires to cytomegalovirus serostatus. A separate validation cohort of approximately 120 different subjects was used in addition to the 666-subject first cohort. The study combined high-throughput TCR immunosequencing, statistical association of individual TCRs with disease status, and machine learning to predict cytomegalovirus infection status. A later analysis re-examined previously published TCR beta repertoires from more than 550 donors and added high-resolution HLA genotyping to investigate patterns of TCR occurrence. In the later analysis, no new phenotypic data were used to find candidate immune exposures; instead, reliance was placed on TCR beta sequences and their occurrence across donors. An earlier analysis of 450 to 750 of the donors used high-throughput TCR beta sequencing to judge whether each TCR beta V gene segment behaved as functional or pseudogenic. Donor age, sex, ethnicity and CMV serostatus were collected together with the repertoire data. A later genetic analysis took genome-wide SNP genotypes for 398 of the 666 donors and used that subset as a discovery cohort. All discovery cohort repertoires had been generated using a single sequencing platform. HLA typing included class I and class II loci at four-digit resolution. Typing coverage varied by locus: roughly 620-640 donors for A, B, C, DRB1 and DQB1; roughly 500 for DQA1; over 600 for DPA1; roughly 450 for DPB1. Four or five DR-DQ haplotypes were handled as single units for association and clustering because linkage in the cohort was strong. Among 398 genotyped donors of the cohort, an average of around 240,000 unique TCR beta nucleotide sequences were sequenced per donor, roughly 20% of them non-productive.

General study outcomes and caveats: In a later analysis, HLA-associated TCR beta chains were found to be more clonally expanded and to have lower generation probabilities than equally common non-associated chains. In the study, around 150 TCR beta chains were listed as associated with cytomegalovirus. Presence/absence analyses assumed roughly uniform sequencing depth across donors, an assumption that may not hold. In both the original and validation cohorts, the classifier was reported to diagnose cytomegalovirus status with high specificity and sensitivity. For the cohort, immune exposure information was limited to CMV serostatus. A further reported finding was that TCR beta sequences accurately predicted the HLA-A and HLA-B alleles for most subjects in the first cohort. A group of highly shared sequence variants was considered likely to be a technical artifact of the sequencing pipeline. Three of the identified cytomegalovirus-associated TCR beta chains were confirmed in vitro to be specific for cytomegalovirus antigens. A later analysis associated 16,951 TCR beta sequences with specific HLA alleles at a false discovery rate of 0.05. In this cohort, only TCR beta chains were sequenced, and detectable features were limited by the absence of alpha or paired-chain data. Linkage disequilibrium might explain the correlated functional status among segregating V segments, but an unknown experimental factor could not be excluded. A later analysis reported that several top co-occurrence clusters appeared linked to parvovirus B19, influenza, CMV and Epstein-Barr virus. The authors suggested that the approach could potentially be extended to other disease states and immunological phenotypes. Most TCR sequences were seen in very few donors, while some public TCRs were found in many individuals. A later genetic analysis associated a missense DCLRE1C variant with V-gene and J-gene trimming of TCR beta chains, and an independent cohort replicated the association. About 17 rarely observed V segments, including chromosome 9 orphons, were excluded from the earlier analysis of some 590 of the donors because counts were too low. Broadly in line with IMGT annotations, most TCR beta V segments showed up in productive rearrangements about 87% or about 30% of the time in an earlier analysis of 587 of the donors. In a later analysis, most CMV-associated TCR beta chains were found to appear HLA-restricted, with HLA associations seemingly driven largely by CMV exposure. Because some donors lacked HLA typing at each locus, the association tests relied only on the typed subset. A later analysis found that TCR association rates varied across HLA loci, with DRB1 alleles showing the most associated TCRs and HLA-C alleles the fewest. Some IMGT-functional V segments, including TRBV6-2 and TRBV6-3, could not be told apart with the 87-base-pair reads, so those segments were excluded. Compared with the approximately 710-donor mean, donors in an Asian-associated ancestry cluster had fewer N-insertions in productive TCRs, according to a later genetic analysis. When HLA alleles, especially DR and DQ, strongly co-occurred, attributing TCR associations to individual alleles was difficult.

Note on this clone: What antigen it recognizes has not been identified. Base-call qualities are not available, and no considerably larger clone is one nucleotide away.

The V end loses 5 bases and the J end loses 0 bases, and a stretch of 11 bases separates them. Taken from the germline V gene (reference sequence), the CDR1 and CDR2 loops are PRHDT and FYEKMQ. There are 15 amino acids in the CDR3, from cysteine to phenylalanine inclusive. CDR3 DNA is the only sequence kept; it has 45 bases, read in frame from the first base. The cohort consisted of 600 to 750 healthy bone marrow donors. At the time of sampling, every cohort member was nominally healthy, though immune exposures that went unrecorded were likely present. The donor was CMV seropositive and was included in the group of 250 to 300 seropositive cohort members. Each donor provided a peripheral blood sample, and peripheral blood mononuclear cells were used for TCR beta sequencing. The Qiagen DNeasy Blood Extraction Kit was used to extract genomic DNA from the blood cell samples. Library preparation employed the immunoSEQ multiplex PCR assay. For the multiplex PCR, a mixture combining 60 forward primers for TCR Vbeta segments and 13 reverse primers for TCR Jbeta segments was used. A multiplex PCR assay on genomic DNA amplified the CDR3 region of rearranged TCR beta genes. Amplified TCR beta libraries were sequenced as 87-base-pair reads on the Illumina HiSeq System. The authors' analysis ran thus. A later analysis tallied tens of millions of unique TCR beta chains across the 666 repertoires, and roughly 11 million of those chains were shared by two or more donors. To remove PCR and sequencing errors, raw reads were error-corrected and collapsed into unique sequences using a nearest-neighbor algorithm that merged closely related sequences. V, D and J gene segments were assigned by aligning CDR3 sequences to IMGT reference sequences. Each retained sequence needed at least a six-nucleotide match to both a V gene segment and a J gene segment. A rearrangement was called productive if the CDR3 had no stop codons and remained in frame with V and J, and every other rearrangement was called non-productive. Following IMGT convention, CDR3 was defined as the stretch from the second conserved V-encoded cysteine up to the conserved J-encoded phenylalanine. The earlier analysis of around 640 of the donors excluded sequences that lacked an unambiguous match to a single V gene segment. An earlier analysis of some 500 of the donors classified V segments as functional when productive rearrangements were above 56.7% and as segregating when the standard deviation between donors was above 5%. A statistical classification framework was developed to diagnose cytomegalovirus status using the catalog of TCR beta chain sequences. V and J gene assignment, in a later analysis, came from comparing TCR nucleotide sequences with IMGT/GENE-DB human TR gene sequences. A later analysis assigned CDR3 sequences and most-parsimonious VDJ recombination scenarios with the TCRdist pipeline. In a later analysis, every TCR beta chain was defined by the combination of its CDR3 amino acid sequence and its V-gene family, and reads without a unique V-gene family were dropped. As a way to deal with suspected cross-contamination and a sequencing artifact, a later analysis dropped hundreds of nucleotide sequences that were highly shared and had low generation probability. In a later analysis, a clonal expansion index for each public chain was calculated from normalized within-repertoire ranks of inferred template counts. In a later analysis, generation probabilities were computed using a VDJ recombination model fitted to out-of-frame rearrangements, and the results were checked against IGoR. In a later analysis, hypergeometric tests were used to score TCR-TCR, TCR-HLA and TCR-CMV co-occurrence, with a repertoire-size bias correction applied to TCR pairs. To estimate false discovery rates, a later analysis permuted the HLA or CMV assignments 20 times. In a later analysis, co-occurring TCRs were grouped with DBSCAN, and TCRdist sequence similarity was added when clustering was performed within HLA-allele-positive subsets. Repertoires with fewer than 30,000 or more than 120,000 public chains were left out of co-occurrence clustering, as were about 5 repertoires with anomalous nucleotide sharing. TCRdb obtained this table from immuneACCESS and retained in-frame rearrangements with V and J assigned. These tables miss some clones; where compared with another copy, unresolved V genes account for less than half of the shortfall, and the remainder is unexplained. That table is the source of V, J and clone size, and D and trimming were worked out from the DNA. This sample has about 190,000 clones in its table, and roughly four fifths of those were observed once. The ten most abundant clones make up over 2% of the sample.

The V and J genes are TRBV13 and TRBJ1-3; the D region possibly corresponds to TRBD1 (5 bases align). The sequencing sample was made of PBMCs. This clonotype originated in a woman aged 30 to 39 in good health and CMV-seropositive. The DNA sequence is given as TGTGCCAGCAGCGGACGACAGAGCTCTGGAAACACCATATATTTT. Translation gives CASSGRQSSGNTIYF.